These 32 T cell receptor beta chains originate from one sample sequenced in a study of cytomegalovirus exposure and HLA in healthy donors. Primers included in the PCR were 60 Vbeta and 13 Jbeta primers. Measured with immunoSEQ multiplex PCR; TCRdb has only the in-frame clones, and not every one. Of fewer than 95,000 clones listed, about 60% are singletons. Sequenced material: PBMCs. The receptors here all came from a woman younger than 45 in good health and CMV-seronegative.

This clone was detected a few times. The chain uses TRBV18 and TRBJ2-2; 9 bases agree with TRBD1. This CDR3 region has 16 residues. CDR1 and CDR2 (germline): KGHSH, LQKENI. V shed 5 bases and J 6 bases; nucleotides not matched to a gene: 10. DNA for the CDR3: TGTGCCAGCTCATCCAGACCGGGACAGGGATCCGGGGAGCTGTTTTTT. This gives the protein CASSSRPGQGSGELFF.

The chain recombines TRBV5-1 with TRBJ1-6; TRBD1 matches 9 bases. Unmatched junction bases numbered 13, after V lost 4 bases and J lost 11 bases. CDR1 and CDR2 (germline): SGHRS, YFSETQ. There are 16 residues in the CDR3. The CDR3 DNA reads TGCGCCAGCAGCCCAAGCGGGACAGGGTATGAGACACCCCTCCACTTT. This encodes CASSPSGTGYETPLHF.

This clone was picked up a small number of times. This chain links TRBV7-2 with TRBJ2-7; 7 bases line up with TRBD2. The CDR3 extends over 15 amino acids. Unmatched junction bases numbered 10, after V lost 4 bases and J lost 4 bases. CDR1 and CDR2 (germline): SGHTA, FQGNSA. The CDR3 sequence: CASSWDSGTNYEQYF. The CDR3 DNA reads as TGTGCCAGCAGCTGGGACTCCGGGACTAATTACGAGCAGTACTTC.

This sequence joins TRBV7-9 and TRBJ2-7; a weak D match, TRBD1 (5 bases). Germline assignment: CDR1 SEHNR and CDR2 FQNEAQ (reference sequence). Trimming took 6 bases from V and 2 from J, leaving 11 bases between them. The CDR3 is 13 residues long. The CDR3 sequence: CASSFDSTYEQYF. CDR3 DNA: TGTGCCAGCAGTTTCGACAGTACCTACGAGCAGTACTTC. The complete variable domain, with remaining parts taken from reference TRBV7-9 and TRBJ2-7, reads DTGVSQNPRHKITKRGQNVTFRCDPISEHNRLYWYRQTLGQGPEFLTYFQNEAQLEKSRLLSDRFSAERPKGSFSTLEIQRTEQGDSAMYLCASSFDSTYEQYFGPGTRLTVT.

J is TRBJ1-2 and V is TRBV5-4; the D gene is possibly TRBD1 (5 bases). The V gene's germline CDR1 is SGHNT and CDR2 YYREEE (reference sequence). V was pared by 0 bases and J by 4 bases, with 13 bases between. The CDR3 consists of 15 residues. The CDR3 DNA sequence: TGTGCCAGCAGCTTGGTCGTGGGGCCTACCTATGGCTACACCTTC. Protein sequence: CASSLVVGPTYGYTF.

The rearrangement links TRBV7-3 to TRBJ2-1; the D gene is possibly TRBD1 (6 bases). The length of the CDR3 is 14 residues. The V gene's germline CDR1 is SGHTA and CDR2 FQGTGA. V was shortened by 5 bases and J by 8 bases, with 16 bases between the two germline ends. CDR3 in DNA: TGTGCCAGCAGCATCCCGGGACAACTCGATGAGCAGTTCTTC. Its protein product is CASSIPGQLDEQFF.

CDR3 in DNA: TGTGCCAGCAGCTCCCGGCAGGGGAGCTCCTACGAGCAGTACTTC. Translated: CASSSRQGSSYEQYF. The gene calls are TRBV7-9 and TRBJ2-7; tentatively, D is TRBD1 (6 bases). The length of the CDR3 is 15 residues. Germline V gives CDR1 SEHNR, CDR2 FQNEAQ (reference sequence). The V and J ends lost 4 bases and 0 bases respectively, with 13 bases between them. Drawing the rest from reference TRBV7-9 and TRBJ2-7, the complete variable domain is DTGVSQNPRHKITKRGQNVTFRCDPISEHNRLYWYRQTLGQGPEFLTYFQNEAQLEKSRLLSDRFSAERPKGSFSTLEIQRTEQGDSAMYLCASSSRQGSSYEQYFGPGTRLTVT.

This clone appeared a few times. The chain is built from TRBV27 and TRBJ1-1; D is perhaps TRBD1 (6 bases). From germline, CDR1 is MNHEY and CDR2 SMNVEV (reference sequence). Between the trimmed V and J ends, which lost 6 bases and 3 bases, there was a span of 20 bases. The CDR3 runs 16 residues. CDR3 sequence reads: CASSRDTFRPDTEAFF. CDR3 coding DNA: TGTGCCAGCAGCCGGGACACCTTCCGACCGGACACTGAAGCTTTCTTT.

V usage is TRBV29-1 and J usage is TRBJ2-5, with TRBD1 matching 8 bases. Trimming cost V 3 bases and J 3 bases; bases outside gene matches: 3. Looked up from germline, CDR1 is SQVTM and CDR2 is ANQGSEA. There are 13 residues in the CDR3. The CDR3 loop reads CSVEQGAEETQYF. In DNA, the CDR3 is TGCAGCGTTGAGCAGGGGGCGGAAGAGACCCAGTACTTC.

The V gene is TRBV2, the J gene TRBJ2-5; D call uncertain. CDR3 length: 10 amino acids. With 6 bases removed from V and 6 bases from J, the gap between germline ends came to 5 bases. Germline CDR1 reads SNHLY; CDR2 reads FYNNEI. The CDR3 sequence is CASRLKTQYF. In DNA form, the CDR3 reads TGTGCCAGCAGATTAAAGACCCAGTACTTC.

This sequence joins TRBV10-2 and TRBJ2-2, with 9 bases that match TRBD1. The CDR3 spans 14 residues. V dropped 6 bases and J dropped 3; count of bases not matched to a gene: 2. Germline CDR1 WSHSY, CDR2 SAAADI. In nucleotides, the CDR3 is TGCGCCAGCAGACGGGACAGGGACACCGGGGAGCTGTTTTTT. It yields the protein CASRRDRDTGELFF.

The chain couples TRBV5-1 to TRBJ1-4; maybe TRBD1 (6 bases). V was cut by 0 bases and J by 10 bases, with 13 bases left in between. Germline lookup yields CDR1 SGHRS and CDR2 YFSETQ. The CDR3 covers 14 residues. The CDR3: CASSLGGLGGKLFF. CDR3 nucleotides: TGCGCCAGCAGCTTGGGGGGGCTAGGGGGAAAACTGTTTTTT.

This clone was observed a few times. This chain connects TRBV2 to TRBJ1-2; D gene unclear. V was cut by 5 bases and J by 4 bases, with 8 bases left in between. This CDR3 contains 12 residues. Germline assignment: CDR1 SNHLY and CDR2 FYNNEI. In DNA form, the CDR3 reads TGTGCCAGCAGTCAGGAGGGCTATGGCTACACCTTC. Translated, it gives CASSQEGYGYTF.

This clone was counted a few times. The same CDR3 is also encoded by other DNA sequences in this sample. V and J are TRBV4-1 and TRBJ1-2, with 10 bases aligning to TRBD1. This CDR3 is 13 amino acids long. Trimming removed 4 bases from V and 6 bases from J; junction bases left unmatched: 2. Germline values: CDR1 MGHRA, CDR2 YSYEKL. DNA of the CDR3: TGCGCCAGCAGCCTCGGGACAGGGGATGGCTACACCTTC. Residues: CASSLGTGDGYTF.

There are a few counts of this clone. The chain employs TRBV5-1 and TRBJ2-3; 7 nucleotides line up with TRBD2. Germline loops: CDR1 SGHRS, CDR2 YFSETQ. CDR3 length: 15 amino acids. The ends lost 0 bases at V and 3 bases at J; junction bases unmatched: 4. The CDR3 DNA follows: TGCGCCAGCAGCTTGGATGGCGGGAGTACAGATACGCAGTATTTT. The encoded protein is CASSLDGGSTDTQYF. Full variable domain (remainder filled in from reference TRBV5-1 and TRBJ2-3): KAGVTQTPRYLIKTRGQQVTLSCSPISGHRSVSWYQQTPGQGLQFLFEYFSETQRNKGNFPGRFSGRQFSNSRSEMNVSTLELGDSALYLCASSLDGGSTDTQYFGPGTRLTVL.

This sequence joins TRBV12-5 and TRBJ1-1; 8 bases fit TRBD1. Trimming cost V 5 bases and J 0 bases; bases outside gene matches: 5. The CDR3 consists of 15 residues. From germline, CDR1 is LGHNT and CDR2 FRNRAP. The CDR3 region has the DNA TGTGCTAGTGGTCTACTACAGGGGGTGAACACTGAAGCTTTCTTT. Its protein product is CASGLLQGVNTEAFF.

V is TRBV5-4 and J is TRBJ1-6, with 7 bases that match TRBD1. Germline CDR1 and CDR2: SGHNT and YYREEE (reference sequence). There are 18 residues in the CDR3. V was clipped by 4 bases and J by 3 bases; unmatched bases: 13. CDR3 coding DNA: TGTGCCAGCAGCACCCGGATCTGGGGACAGTTCTATAATTCACCCCTCCACTTT. This sequence encodes CASSTRIWGQFYNSPLHF.

V and J are TRBV20-1 and TRBJ2-5; D uncertain. The CDR3 consists of 11 residues. Germline V CDR1 and CDR2: DFQATT, SNEGSKA (reference sequence). The germline V and J ends were trimmed by 4 bases and 1 base, with 4 bases remaining between them. The CDR3 reads CSATLQETQYF. CDR3 sequence (DNA): TGCAGTGCTACTCTCCAAGAGACCCAGTACTTC.

The chain joins TRBV7-2 to TRBJ2-7; 7 bases are shared with TRBD2. Germline V gives CDR1 SGHTA, CDR2 FQGNSA. CDR3 length: 16 residues. The V gene end was trimmed by 3 bases and the J gene end by 2 bases; junction bases not matched to a gene: 10. This CDR3 reads CASSFAGRGNTYEQYF. DNA for the CDR3: TGTGCCAGCAGCTTCGCGGGGAGGGGCAATACCTACGAGCAGTACTTC.

This clone was seen a single time. As DNA, the CDR3 is TGTGCCAGCAGAACCTTGGGACAGGGACTTGTGGAGCAGTACTTC. Its protein is CASRTLGQGLVEQYF. This chain joins TRBV28 and TRBJ2-7, with 9 bases identical to TRBD1. V lost 6 bases, J lost 7 bases, and 13 bases stayed unmatched. Germline CDR1 is MDHEN and CDR2 is SYDVKM. The CDR3 runs to 15 residues.

This clone was detected only a few times. V gene TRBV6-5 combines with J gene TRBJ2-5, with 9 bases aligning to TRBD1. Germline lookup yields CDR1 MNHEY and CDR2 SVGAGI. After removal of 6 bases from V and 4 bases from J, the junction contained 9 bases not matched to a gene. The CDR3 covers 15 residues. The CDR3 spells CASSRTGGAGETQYF. The CDR3 DNA reads as TGTGCCAGCAGCCGAACAGGGGGCGCGGGAGAGACCCAGTACTTC.

J is TRBJ1-1 and V is TRBV5-1; D unresolved. The CDR3 length is 14 residues. Deletions cut 5 bases from V and 4 bases from J, with 15 bases between. From germline, CDR1 is SGHRS and CDR2 YFSETQ. The CDR3 nucleotides are TGCGCCAGCAGGGAAATTAAGGGAGGCACTGAAGCTTTCTTT. Its protein product is CASREIKGGTEAFF.

This clone was counted a few times. The chain recombines TRBV4-3 with TRBJ1-1; no definite D call. Germline-derived CDR1 and CDR2 are LGHNA and YSLEER. The CDR3 spans 15 residues. V gave up 4 bases and J gave up 1 base, with 13 bases separating them. Written as DNA, the CDR3 is TGCGCCAGCAGCCCAGCCCGCGGTAGGAACACTGAAGCTTTCTTT. This codes for CASSPARGRNTEAFF.

The table lists this clone with a few counts. V gene TRBV4-2 combines with J gene TRBJ2-5; TRBD1 matches at 7 bases. From germline, CDR1 is LGHNA and CDR2 YNFKEQ. The CDR3 has 13 residues. Trimming cost V 5 bases and J 3 bases; bases outside gene matches: 3. DNA for the CDR3: TGTGCCAGCAGCGCTCAGGGGGAAGAGACCCAGTACTTC. Translation: CASSAQGEETQYF.

This clone was seen a handful of times. The V gene is TRBV10-1, the J gene TRBJ2-3; 13 bases align to TRBD2. V lost 8 bases, J lost 0 bases, and 8 bases stayed unmatched. The CDR3 extends over 17 amino acids. CDR1 and CDR2 from the germline V gene are WNHNN and SYGVQD (reference sequence). The CDR3 region is CASPTSGRLTSTDTQYF. The CDR3 DNA follows: TGCGCCAGCCCGACTAGCGGGAGGCTTACTAGCACAGATACGCAGTATTTT.

V is TRBV27 and J is TRBJ1-2; TRBD1 is a possible D gene (6 bases). Deletions cut 4 bases from V and 8 bases from J, with 20 bases between. Germline V lookup: CDR1 MNHEY, CDR2 SMNVEV (reference sequence). The CDR3 has 15 amino acids. The CDR3 sequence is CASSSAGADGEGYTF. In DNA form, the CDR3 reads TGTGCCAGCAGTTCCGCAGGGGCCGACGGGGAGGGCTACACCTTC.

CDR3 sequence (DNA): TGTGCCAGCATCATCTCCGGCCGGCCTAGCTCCTACGAGCAGTACTTC. Its protein product is CASIISGRPSSYEQYF. This sequence joins TRBV7-9 and TRBJ2-7; no definite D call. This CDR3 is 16 amino acids long. The V end was cut by 7 bases, the J end by 0 bases, with 19 bases between. The V gene's germline CDR1 is SEHNR and CDR2 FQNEAQ (reference sequence).

This chain uses TRBV4-1 with TRBJ2-1; no clear D. Germline CDR1 MGHRA, CDR2 YSYEKL. V gave up 1 base and J gave up 3 bases, with 13 bases separating them. CDR3 length equals 16 residues. In DNA, the CDR3 is TGCGCCAGCAGCCAAGTGAACCTCGGTTTCTACAATGAGCAGTTCTTC. Protein: CASSQVNLGFYNEQFF.

The V gene is TRBV5-1, the J gene TRBJ1-5; 9 bases align to TRBD1. The CDR3 has 17 residues. V was clipped by 0 bases and J by 3 bases; unmatched bases: 7. In germline, CDR1 is SGHRS, CDR2 YFSETQ. The CDR3 DNA reads as TGCGCCAGCAGCTTGGGGCCTACAGGGGGCCCCAATCAGCCCCAGCATTTT. It translates to CASSLGPTGGPNQPQHF.

In its sample, this clone was seen once. V gene TRBV28 combines with J gene TRBJ2-5, with D perhaps matching TRBD2 (6 bases). This CDR3 is 13 amino acids long. CDR1 and CDR2 from the germline V gene are MDHEN and SYDVKM. The V end was cut by 5 bases, the J end by 1 base, with 8 bases between. The CDR3 region has the DNA TGTGCCAGCAGTGGCGGGGCCCAAGAGACCCAGTACTTC. This sequence encodes CASSGGAQETQYF.

The chain joins TRBV5-1 to TRBJ2-7; no firm D call. This CDR3 region has 14 residues. Between the trimmed V and J ends, which lost 0 bases and 2 bases, there was a span of 9 bases. CDR1 SGHRS and CDR2 YFSETQ come from the germline V gene. The CDR3 region has the DNA TGCGCCAGCAGCTTGGTTCAGGAACCCTACGAGCAGTACTTC. Its translation is CASSLVQEPYEQYF.

This clone was detected only a few times. The rearrangement links TRBV5-8 to TRBJ2-2; TRBD2 is a possible D gene (5 bases). V lost 6 bases and J 7 bases, leaving 16 bases between the germline ends. The V gene's germline CDR1 is SGHTS and CDR2 YDEGEE. The CDR3 covers 14 residues. The DNA for the CDR3 is TGTGCCAGCATCCAAGAACTAGTAATCGGGGAGCTGTTTTTT. It is translated as CASIQELVIGELFF.